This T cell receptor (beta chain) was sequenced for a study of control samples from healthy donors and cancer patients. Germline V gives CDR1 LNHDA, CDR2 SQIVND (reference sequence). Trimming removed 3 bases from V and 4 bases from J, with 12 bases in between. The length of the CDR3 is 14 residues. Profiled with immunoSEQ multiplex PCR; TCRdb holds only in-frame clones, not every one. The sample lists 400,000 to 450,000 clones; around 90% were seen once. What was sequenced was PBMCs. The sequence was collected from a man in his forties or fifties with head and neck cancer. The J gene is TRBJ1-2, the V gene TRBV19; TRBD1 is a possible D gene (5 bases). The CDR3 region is CASSIWAGPYGYTF. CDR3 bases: TGTGCCAGTAGTATTTGGGCGGGGCCCTATGGCTACACCTTC.